This T cell receptor (beta chain) was observed in a study of blood T cell repertoires in COVID-19. CDR1 MDHEN and CDR2 SYDVKM come from the germline V gene. The CDR3 consists of 18 residues. Losses at the gene ends were 3 bases for V and 7 bases for J; bases not matched to a gene: 17. Per the authors' pipeline: From reference gene primer amplification, estimates of nucleated cell counts were derived. Here immunoSEQ multiplex PCR was the method, and the copy in TCRdb shows in-frame clones only, minus some. The V and J calls and clone size come from that table; D and trimming were worked out from the DNA. The sample has some 100,000 clones, roughly 85% seen once; the top ten hold about 1.8%.

Input material: peripheral blood. This chain joins TRBV28 and TRBJ1-5, with TRBD1 identical over 8 bases. The sequence was obtained from a woman in her sixties or seventies with active or convalescent COVID-19. DNA of the CDR3: TGTGCCAGCAGTTTGACAGACGGACAGGGCGCATCACGGCAGCCCCAGCATTTT. Its translation is CASSLTDGQGASRQPQHF.